The present TCR beta chain was sequenced within a study of T-cell memory formation after mild COVID-19. Study information: TCR clusters largely stayed donor specific. Whole-study results and caveats: Contracting CD8+ clones were enriched in EMRA, CD4+ mainly in CM and EM. Pre-infection memory harbored some responding clones, suggesting cross-reactive memory joined.

Germline-derived CDR1 and CDR2 are DFQATT and SNEGSKA (reference sequence). The CDR3 is made up of 12 amino acids. V was cut by 2 bases and J by 2 bases, with 4 bases left in between. TCR alpha and TCR beta cDNA libraries carrying sample barcodes and UMIs were produced by 5'RACE using constant-segment primers. TCRdb re-called the 5' RACE reads through MiXCR, storing one row per CDR3 protein. The sample yields hundreds of thousands of distinct CDR3 sequences, more than 15% seen once. In its sample, this clonotype was seen a few times. Its matching antigen is unknown. The clonotype comes from a man aged 18 to 35 who had mild COVID-19 (a few samples of this study predate the infection). Cell type and time point are not known. Sequencing was performed on PBMCs or a T cell subset sorted from them (not recorded which). The J gene is TRBJ1-3, the V gene TRBV20-1; D remains ambiguous. CDR3 region: CSARLPGNTIYF. In DNA, the CDR3 is TGCAGTGCTAGATTACCTGGAAACACCATATATTTT.